The T cell receptor beta chain described here comes from a study of cytomegalovirus exposure and HLA in healthy donors. Germline CDR1 is MNHGY and CDR2 is SAAAGT. J was trimmed by 5 bases and V by 7 bases; bases with no gene match: 8. The CDR3 totals 14 residues. 60 Vbeta and 13 Jbeta primers were used in PCR. Produced via immunoSEQ multiplex PCR; TCRdb's table is partial and in-frame only. The data show fewer than 200,000 clones, approximately 79% seen once. This clone was seen a single time. This chain links TRBV6-8 with TRBJ2-3; 8 bases are a match to TRBD2. Sequencing used PBMCs. The clonotype originates from a woman between 35 and 50 years old in good health and CMV-seronegative. CDR3 protein: CASKSWLAGDTQYF. Here the CDR3 DNA reads TGTGCCAGCAAGAGTTGGCTAGCGGGAGATACGCAGTATTTT.